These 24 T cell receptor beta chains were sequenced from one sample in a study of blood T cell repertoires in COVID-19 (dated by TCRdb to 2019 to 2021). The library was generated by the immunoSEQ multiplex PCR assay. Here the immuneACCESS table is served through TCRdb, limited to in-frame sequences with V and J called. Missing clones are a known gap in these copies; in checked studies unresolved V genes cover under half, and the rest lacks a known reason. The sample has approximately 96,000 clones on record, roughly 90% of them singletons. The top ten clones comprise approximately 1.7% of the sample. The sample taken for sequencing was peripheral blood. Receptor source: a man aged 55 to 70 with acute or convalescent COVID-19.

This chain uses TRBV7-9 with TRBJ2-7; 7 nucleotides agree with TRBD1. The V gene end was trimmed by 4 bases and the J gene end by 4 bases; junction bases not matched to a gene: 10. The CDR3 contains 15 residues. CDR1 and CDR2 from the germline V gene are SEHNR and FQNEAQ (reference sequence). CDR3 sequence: CASSSRDRVIYEQYF. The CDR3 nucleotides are TGTGCCAGCAGCTCCCGGGACAGAGTTATATACGAGCAGTACTTC.

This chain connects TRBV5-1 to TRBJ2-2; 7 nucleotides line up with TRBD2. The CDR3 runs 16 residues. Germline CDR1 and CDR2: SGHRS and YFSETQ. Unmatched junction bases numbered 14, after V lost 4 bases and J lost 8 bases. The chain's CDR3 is CASSPGAGGGSGELFF. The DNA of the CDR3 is TGCGCCAGCAGCCCCGGCGCCGGAGGCGGGAGTGGGGAGCTGTTTTTT.

In nucleotides, the CDR3 is TGTGCCAGCAGCGTAGAGGTCACAATGAGAGGTGAGCAGTTCTTC. It specifies CASSVEVTMRGEQFF. The chain uses TRBV9 and TRBJ2-1, with D hard to call. The V end was cut by 0 bases, the J end by 9 bases, with 16 bases between. Germline V gene lookup returns CDR1 SGDLS and CDR2 YYNGEE. There are 15 residues in the CDR3.

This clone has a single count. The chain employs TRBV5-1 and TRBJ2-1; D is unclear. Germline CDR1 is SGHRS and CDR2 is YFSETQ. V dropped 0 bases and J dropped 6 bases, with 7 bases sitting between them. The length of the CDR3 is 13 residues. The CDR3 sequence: CASSLGIGNEQFF. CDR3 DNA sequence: TGCGCCAGCAGCTTGGGTATCGGCAATGAGCAGTTCTTC.

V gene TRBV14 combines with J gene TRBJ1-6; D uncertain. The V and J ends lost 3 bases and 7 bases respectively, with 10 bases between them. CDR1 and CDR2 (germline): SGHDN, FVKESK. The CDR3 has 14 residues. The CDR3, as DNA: TGTGCCAGCAGCCAGCGAACGGGGAATTCACCCCTCCACTTT. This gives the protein CASSQRTGNSPLHF.

The CDR3 loop reads CASSRTGDFSYEQYF. DNA for the CDR3: TGTGCCAGCAGCCGGACCGGGGATTTCTCCTACGAGCAGTACTTC. The chain carries TRBV7-2 and TRBJ2-7; maybe TRBD2 (5 bases). V shed 5 bases and J shed 0 bases, with 14 bases lying between them. The CDR3 length is 15 residues. Germline lookup yields CDR1 SGHTA and CDR2 FQGNSA.

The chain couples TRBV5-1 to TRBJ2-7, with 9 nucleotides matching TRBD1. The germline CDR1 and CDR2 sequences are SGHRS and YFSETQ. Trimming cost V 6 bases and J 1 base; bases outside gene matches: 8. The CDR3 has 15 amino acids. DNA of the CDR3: TGCGCCAGCACCCAGCCCGGGACAGGGTCCTACGAGCAGTACTTC. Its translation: CASTQPGTGSYEQYF.

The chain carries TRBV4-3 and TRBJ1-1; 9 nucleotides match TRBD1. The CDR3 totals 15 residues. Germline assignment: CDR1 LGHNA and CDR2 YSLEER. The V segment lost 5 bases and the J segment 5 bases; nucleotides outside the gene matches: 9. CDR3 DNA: TGCGCCAGCAGCTTCCGGGACAGGGACAATACTGAAGCTTTCTTT. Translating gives CASSFRDRDNTEAFF.

The CDR3 region is CASSLAVSGETQYF. The CDR3 DNA follows: TGTGCCAGCAGCTTAGCGGTTTCCGGAGAGACCCAGTACTTC. The V gene is TRBV7-6, the J gene TRBJ2-5; D is undetermined. The CDR3 is 14 amino acids. The V and J ends lost 0 bases and 4 bases respectively, with 9 bases between them. Germline lookup yields CDR1 SGHVS and CDR2 FNYEAQ.

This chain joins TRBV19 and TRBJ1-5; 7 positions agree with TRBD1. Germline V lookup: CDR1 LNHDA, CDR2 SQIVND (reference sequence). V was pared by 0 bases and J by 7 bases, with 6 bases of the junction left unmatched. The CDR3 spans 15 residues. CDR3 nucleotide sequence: TGTGCCAGTAGTATAGAACAGGGGAACAACCAGCCCCAGCATTTT. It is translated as CASSIEQGNNQPQHF.

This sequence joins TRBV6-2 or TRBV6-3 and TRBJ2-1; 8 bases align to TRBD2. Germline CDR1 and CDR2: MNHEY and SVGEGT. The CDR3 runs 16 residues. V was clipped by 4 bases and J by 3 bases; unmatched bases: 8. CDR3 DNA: TGTGCCAGCAGTTCGAACCGGGGGGGGCACTACAATGAGCAGTTCTTC. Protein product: CASSSNRGGHYNEQFF.

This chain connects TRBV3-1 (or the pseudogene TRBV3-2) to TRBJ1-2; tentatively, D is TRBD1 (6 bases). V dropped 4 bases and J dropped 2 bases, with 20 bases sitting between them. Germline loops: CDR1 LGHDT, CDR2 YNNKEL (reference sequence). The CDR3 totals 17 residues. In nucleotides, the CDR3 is TGTGCCAGCAGCCTAAACCCTCTAAGGACAGTCAACTATGGCTACACCTTC. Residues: CASSLNPLRTVNYGYTF.

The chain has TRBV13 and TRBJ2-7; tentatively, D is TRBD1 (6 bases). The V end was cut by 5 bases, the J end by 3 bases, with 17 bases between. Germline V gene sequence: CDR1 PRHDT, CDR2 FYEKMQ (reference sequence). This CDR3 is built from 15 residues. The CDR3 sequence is CASSIGQLYRYEQYF. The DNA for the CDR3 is TGTGCCAGCAGCATCGGACAGCTCTACCGCTACGAGCAGTACTTC.

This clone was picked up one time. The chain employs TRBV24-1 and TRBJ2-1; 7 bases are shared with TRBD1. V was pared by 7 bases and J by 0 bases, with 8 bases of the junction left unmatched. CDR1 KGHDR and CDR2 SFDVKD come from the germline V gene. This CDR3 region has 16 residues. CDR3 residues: CATSRGGLGSYNEQFF. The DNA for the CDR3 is TGTGCCACCAGCCGAGGGGGCTTGGGCTCCTACAATGAGCAGTTCTTC.

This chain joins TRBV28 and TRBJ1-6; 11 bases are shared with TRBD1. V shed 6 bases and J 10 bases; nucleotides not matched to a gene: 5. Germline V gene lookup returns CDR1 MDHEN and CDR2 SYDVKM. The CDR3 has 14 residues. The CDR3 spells CASRGTGGRSPLHF. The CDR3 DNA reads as TGTGCCAGCAGGGGGACAGGGGGGAGGTCACCCCTCCACTTT.

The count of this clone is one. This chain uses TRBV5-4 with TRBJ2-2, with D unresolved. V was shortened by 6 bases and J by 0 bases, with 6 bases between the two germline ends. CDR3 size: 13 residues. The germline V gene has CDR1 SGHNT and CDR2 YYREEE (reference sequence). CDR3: CASTTPNTGELFF. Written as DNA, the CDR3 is TGTGCCAGCACCACACCGAACACCGGGGAGCTGTTTTTT.

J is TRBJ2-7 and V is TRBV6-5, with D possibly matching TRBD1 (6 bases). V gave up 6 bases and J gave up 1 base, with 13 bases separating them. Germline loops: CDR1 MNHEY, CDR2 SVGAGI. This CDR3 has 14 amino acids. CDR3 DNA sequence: TGTGCCAGCAGGTCCGGGACATCTTCCTACGAGCAGTACTTC. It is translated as CASRSGTSSYEQYF.

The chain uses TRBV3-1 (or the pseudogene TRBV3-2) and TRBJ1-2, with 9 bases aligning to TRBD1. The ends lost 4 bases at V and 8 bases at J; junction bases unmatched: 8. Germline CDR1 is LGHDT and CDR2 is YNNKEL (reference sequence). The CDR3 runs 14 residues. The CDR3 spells CASSLGLTGGGYTF. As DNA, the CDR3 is TGTGCCAGCAGCCTCGGCCTTACAGGGGGCGGCTACACCTTC.

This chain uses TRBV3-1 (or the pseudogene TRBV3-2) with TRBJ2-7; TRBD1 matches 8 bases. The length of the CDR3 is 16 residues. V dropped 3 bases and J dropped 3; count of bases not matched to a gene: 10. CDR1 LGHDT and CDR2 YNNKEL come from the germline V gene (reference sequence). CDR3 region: CASSHSPRTGNYEQYF. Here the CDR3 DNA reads TGTGCCAGCAGCCATTCCCCCCGGACAGGGAACTACGAGCAGTACTTC.

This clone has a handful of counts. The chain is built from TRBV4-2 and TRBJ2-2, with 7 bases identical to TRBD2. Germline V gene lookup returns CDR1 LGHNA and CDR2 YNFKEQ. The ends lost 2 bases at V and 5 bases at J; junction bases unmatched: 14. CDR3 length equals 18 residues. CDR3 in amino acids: CASSQPSGREIRTGELFF. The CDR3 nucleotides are TGTGCCAGCAGCCAACCATCGGGGAGGGAAATTCGTACCGGGGAGCTGTTTTTT.

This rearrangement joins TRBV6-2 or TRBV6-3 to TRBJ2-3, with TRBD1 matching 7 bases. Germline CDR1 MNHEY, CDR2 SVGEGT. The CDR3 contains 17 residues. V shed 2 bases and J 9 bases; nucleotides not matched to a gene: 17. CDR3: CASSYQIGSGGSRTQYF. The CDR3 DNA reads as TGTGCCAGCAGTTACCAAATCGGGTCAGGGGGTTCAAGAACGCAGTATTTT.

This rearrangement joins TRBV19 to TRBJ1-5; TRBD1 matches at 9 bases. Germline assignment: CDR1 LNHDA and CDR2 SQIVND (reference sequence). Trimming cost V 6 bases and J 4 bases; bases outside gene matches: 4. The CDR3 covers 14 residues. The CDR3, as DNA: TGTGCCAGTAGCGGGACAGGGACAAATCAGCCCCAGCATTTT. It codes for CASSGTGTNQPQHF.

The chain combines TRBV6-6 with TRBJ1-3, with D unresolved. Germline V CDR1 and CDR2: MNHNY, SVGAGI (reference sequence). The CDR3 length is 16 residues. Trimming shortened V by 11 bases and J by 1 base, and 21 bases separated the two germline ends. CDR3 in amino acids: CAGSDQEGSSGNTIYF. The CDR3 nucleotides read TGTGCCGGGTCCGATCAAGAGGGAAGTTCTGGAAACACCATATATTTT.

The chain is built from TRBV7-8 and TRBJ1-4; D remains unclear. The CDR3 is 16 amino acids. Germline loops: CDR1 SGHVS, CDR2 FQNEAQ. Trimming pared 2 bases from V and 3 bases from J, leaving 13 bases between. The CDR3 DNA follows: TGTGCCAGCAGCTTATCCCTAGACGCAGCTAATGAAAAACTGTTTTTT. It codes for CASSLSLDAANEKLFF.